The 20 T cell receptor gamma chains listed next were all sequenced from one sample in a study of gammadelta T cells in human blood. TCRdb re-called the RT-PCR reads using CATT. The sample holds several hundred gamma-chain clones, approximately 11% seen once. Sequenced material: non-Vgamma9Vdelta2 gamma-delta T cells from cord blood. The receptor source for this set is a newborn.

By frequency in the sample, this clone is hyperexpanded (1% or more). The chain combines TRGV3 with TRGJP1. CDR1 VTNTFY and CDR2 YDVSTARD come from the germline V gene (reference sequence). The CDR3 totals 16 residues. J gave up 0 bases and V 2 bases, and 6 bases lay outside the gene matches. The CDR3, as DNA: TGTGCCACCTGGGACAAGCCCAATACCACTGGTTGGTTCAAGATATTT. Encoded protein: CATWDKPNTTGWFKIF.

Concerning this clone itself: A read error is likely here: a far larger clone is one base away. Other DNA variants within this sample encode the same CDR3. J is TRGJP2 and V is TRGV3. The germline gives CDR1 VTNTFY, CDR2 YDVSTARD (reference sequence). Trimming at V came to 3 bases and at J to 12 bases, leaving 4 bases not matched to a gene. CDR3 length equals 11 residues. CDR3 amino acids: CATWDAGIKTF. The CDR3 coding sequence is TGTGCCACCTGGGACGCCGGGATCAAGACGTTT.

In regard to this clone: A read error is likely here: a far larger clone is one base away. The genes are TRGV3 and TRGJP1. Germline V gene data show CDR1 as VTNTFY and CDR2 as YDVSTARD (reference sequence). There are 16 residues in the CDR3. The CDR3 DNA reads as TGTGCCATCTGGGACAAGCCCAATACCACTGGTTGGTTCAAGATATTT. Encoded protein: CAIWDKPNTTGWFKIF.

This clone was observed a few times. It differs at one base from a far larger clone, so likely a read error. The rearrangement links TRGV2 to TRGJP2. The CDR3 runs 17 residues. Germline CDR1 and CDR2: EGSNGY and YDSYNSKV. CDR3 in DNA: TGTGCCACCTGGGACGGGCCGCGTGTAAGTAATGATTGGATCAAGACGTTT. It codes for CATWDGPRVSNDWIKTF.

A remark on this clone: The mismatch at residue 4 between this DNA's translation and the TCRdb protein of a much larger clone likely reflects a read error; the protein shown is translated from the DNA. This rearrangement joins TRGV2 to TRGJP1. CDR1 EGSNGY and CDR2 YDSYNSKV come from the germline V gene. This CDR3 is 13 amino acids long. CDR3 sequence: CATGDGWGWFKIF. The CDR3, as DNA: TGTGCCACCGGGGACGGGTGGGGTTGGTTCAAGATATTT.

Points on this clone: A much larger clone differs by one base, so this may be a read error. The chain is built from TRGV5 and TRGJ1 or TRGJ2. CDR1 and CDR2 (germline): VINAFY, YDVSNSKD. CDR3 size: 15 residues. The CDR3 sequence: CATRDRPSNYYKKLF. The CDR3 DNA follows: TGTGCCACCCGGGACAGGCCATCGAATTATTATAAGAAACTCTTT.

This clone rates as hyperexpanded. The rearrangement uses TRGV4 and TRGJ1 or TRGJ2. The CDR3 extends over 12 amino acids. J lost 4 bases, V lost 1 base, and 1 base had no gene match. CDR1 and CDR2 (germline): EGSTGY, YDSYTSSV. CDR3 nucleotides: TGTGCCACCTGGGATGGATATTATAAGAAACTCTTT. It codes for CATWDGYYKKLF.

This clone is hyperexpanded within its sample. This sequence joins TRGV10 and TRGJP2. TRGV10 is designated an ORF whose function remains uncertain. This CDR3 region has 16 residues. V trimming: 11 bases; J trimming: 1 base; junction bases outside the gene matches: 14. In DNA, the CDR3 is TGTGCTGCGCGCGGAGCGAAAAGTAGTAGTGATTGGATCAAGACGTTT. It encodes CAARGAKSSSDWIKTF.

This clone counts as large. Because the CDR3's place on the DNA is in doubt, the DNA is left out and the CDR3 is given as listed by TCRdb. The J gene went uncalled, whereas the V gene is TRGV10. TRGV10 is assigned to the ORF class and has an uncertain function. The CDR3 spans 32 residues, counting both ends. CDR3: CAAWDFRIIIRNSLAVEQHLLSQVSIGRIQHF.

By sample share, this clone is large. The chain is built from TRGV9 and TRGJ1 or TRGJ2. Looked up from germline, CDR1 is GITISATS and CDR2 is ISYDGTV (reference sequence). The V gene end was trimmed by 0 bases and the J gene end by 10 bases; junction bases not matched to a gene: 18. The CDR3 has 16 amino acids. Written as DNA, the CDR3 is TGTGCCTTGTGGGAGGTGATTCTCGGTCCTAACTCGAAGAAACTCTTT. Translating it yields CALWEVILGPNSKKLF.

This clone is deemed large. Other DNA sequences in the same sample also yield this CDR3. The J gene is TRGJ1 or TRGJ2, the V gene TRGV2. Germline V gives CDR1 EGSNGY, CDR2 YDSYNSKV. V trimming: 0 bases; J trimming: 11 bases; junction bases outside the gene matches: 4. CDR3 length: 11 residues. CDR3: CATWDGPQKLF. DNA for the CDR3: TGTGCCACCTGGGACGGGCCCCAGAAACTCTTT.

As regards this clone: Given a far larger clone just one base away, this is likely a sequencing read error. The chain carries TRGV9 and TRGJP. Per germline, CDR1 GITISATS and CDR2 ISYDGTV (reference sequence). The CDR3 sequence is 16 residues long. This CDR3 is CALWEVQELGKKSKVF. As DNA, the CDR3 is TGTGCCTTGTGGGAGGTGCAGGAGTTGGGCAAAAAAAGCAAGGTATTT.

The chain recombines TRGV4 with TRGJ1 or TRGJ2. TCRdb supplies no J gene; here it was assigned by aligning the nucleotide sequence to germline. This CDR3 has 14 residues. The germline gives CDR1 EGSTGY, CDR2 YDSYTSSV. V was clipped by 4 bases and J by 2 bases; unmatched bases: 8. CDR3 sequence reads: CATWESLYYYKKLF. The CDR3, as DNA: TGTGCCACCTGGGAATCTCTCTATTATTATAAGAAACTCTTT.

This clone has only a few counts. This DNA's translation differs at residue 4 from TCRdb's protein, which comes from a much larger clone; a read error is likely, and the protein shown is translated from the DNA. The rearrangement uses TRGV10 and TRGJP1. TRGV10 is recorded as an ORF, its role being uncertain. The CDR3 totals 14 residues. V lost 10 bases to trimming and J lost 1 base; unmatched junction nucleotides: 7. The CDR3 spells CAALEITTGWFKIF. The CDR3 nucleotides read TGTGCTGCGTTGGAGATTACCACTGGTTGGTTCAAGATATTT.

A remark on this clone: TCRdb's protein, taken from a much larger clone, differs from this DNA's translation at residue 4, likely owing to a read error; the protein displayed comes from the DNA. V is TRGV2 and J is TRGJ1 or TRGJ2. The CDR3 has 13 amino acids. In germline, CDR1 is EGSNGY, CDR2 YDSYNSKV. DNA of the CDR3: TGTGCCACCCGGGACCGTTCCGGGGGTAAGAAACTCTTT. It translates to CATRDRSGGKKLF.

In the case of this clone: This may be a read error, as it is one base from a much larger clone. V gene TRGV2 combines with J gene TRGJP. The germline gives CDR1 EGSNGY, CDR2 YDSYNSKV. This CDR3 has 16 residues. CDR3 bases: TGTGCCACCTGGGACGGGCAAGAGTTGGACAAAAAAATCAAGGTATTT. Encoded protein: CATWDGQELDKKIKVF.

This clone showed up just a few times. The likely explanation is a read error, given a far larger clone one base away. This sample includes further DNA sequences coding for the same CDR3. The gene calls are TRGV10 and TRGJ1 or TRGJ2. TRGV10 is placed among ORFs of uncertain function. This CDR3 is built from 14 residues. Trimming took 8 bases from V and 0 from J; bases not matched to a gene: 8. For the CDR3, the DNA is TGTGCTGCGTGGGCTGAATCGAATTATTATAAGAAACTCTTT. Protein sequence: CAAWAESNYYKKLF.

By share, this clone ranks as large. The chain carries TRGV4 and TRGJP1. CDR1 is EGSTGY, CDR2 YDSYTSSV, per germline. The CDR3 extends over 16 amino acids. Germline trimming cut 9 bases from V and 0 bases from J; bases unmatched to any gene: 13. CDR3 DNA: TGTGCCACCCACTGGGCACTCGATACCACTGGTTGGTTCAAGATATTT. Its translation: CATHWALDTTGWFKIF.

By its share, this clone is medium-sized. V gene TRGV10 combines with J gene TRGJP1. TRGV10 counts as an open reading frame of uncertain function. The CDR3 loop spans 15 amino acids. V lost 8 bases to trimming and J lost 0 bases; unmatched junction nucleotides: 7. The CDR3 sequence: CAAWDRDTTGWFKIF. CDR3 DNA: TGTGCTGCGTGGGATCGCGATACCACTGGTTGGTTCAAGATATTT.

For this clone: A far bigger clonotype differs at one base, so this is likely a read error. This sample also contains other DNA sequences that code for the same CDR3. V gene TRGV2 combines with J gene TRGJP2. Germline V gives CDR1 EGSNGY, CDR2 YDSYNSKV. This CDR3 spans 17 amino acids. DNA of the CDR3: TGCGCCACCTGGGACGGGCCGCGTGTAAGTAGTGATTGGATCAAGACGTTT. Its protein product is CATWDGPRVSSDWIKTF.